Below, 5 T cell receptor beta chains from the same sample are listed, as sequenced in a study of T cell clonality in common variable immunodeficiency. Method: immunoSEQ multiplex PCR; TCRdb's copy keeps in-frame clones and lacks some. The data show about 39,000 clones, with none appearing a single time. Sequenced: peripheral blood mononuclear cells. The receptor set was obtained from a person aged 18 to 70 in good health.

This clone was recorded at least ten times. The read comes to an end 3 residues before the CDR3 does, leaving the germline J gene to fill in the end. The rearrangement joins TRBV5-4 to TRBJ2-7; TRBD2 matches at 11 bases. J lost 2 bases, V lost 5 bases, and 6 bases had no gene match. The germline gives CDR1 SGHNT, CDR2 YYREEE (reference sequence). The CDR3 covers 15 residues. CDR3 DNA, as far as it was read: TGTGCCAGCAGGGATGGGACTAGCGGAACCTACGAG. Translated, it gives CASRDGTSGTYE. The whole CDR3 region reads CASRDGTSGTYEQYF.

This clone was seen many times. Read sequence stops 3 residues before the CDR3 end, and the germline J gene provides the missing end. The rearrangement joins TRBV11-3 to TRBJ2-1; possible D gene TRBD1, 6 bases. The germline V gene encodes CDR1 SGHNT and CDR2 YENEEA. Trimming removed 6 bases from V and 9 bases from J, with 15 bases in between. CDR3 length equals 13 residues. CDR3 residues: CASSPTGSGEQFF. The DNA read from the CDR3 is TGTGCCAGCAGTCCCACAGGGTCAGGTGAG. Supplemented by reference TRBV11-3 and TRBJ2-1, the full variable domain reads EAGVVQSPRYKIIEKKQPVAFWCNPISGHNTLYWYLQNLGQGPELLIRYENEEAVDDSQLPKDRFSAERLKGVDSTLKIQPAELGDSAVYLCASSPTGSGEQFFGPGTRLTVL.

This clone came up many times. The DNA ends 3 residues before the CDR3 does, and the rest of the CDR3 is filled in from the germline J gene. J is TRBJ2-3 and V is TRBV29-1, with 9 bases identical to TRBD2. This CDR3 has 14 amino acids. With 4 bases clipped from V and 3 bases from J, the junction kept 5 bases outside the gene matches. Germline V gene lookup returns CDR1 SQVTM and CDR2 ANQGSEA. The part of the CDR3 DNA that was read is TGCAGCGTTGGAGCTAGCGGGAATACAGATACG. Protein: CSVGASGNTDT. The complete CDR3 reads CSVGASGNTDTQYF.

This clone occurred many times. The missing CDR3 end, 3 residues past where the read stops, is filled in from the germline J gene. The chain carries TRBV30 and TRBJ2-1, with D perhaps TRBD2 (6 bases). V gave up 7 bases and J gave up 5 bases, with 18 bases separating them. Germline CDR1 reads GTSNPN; CDR2 reads SVGIG (reference sequence). CDR3 length: 14 residues. The covered CDR3 bases are TGTGCCTCCAACGGGCGGGATCCGCACAATGAG. It specifies CASNGRDPHNE. The CDR3 in its entirety is CASNGRDPHNEQFF.

At least ten counts were recorded for this clone. With the read ending 3 residues before the CDR3 end, the germline J gene is used to fill in that end. The chain carries TRBV5-6 and TRBJ2-2, with a weak D call TRBD1 (5 bases). The germline CDR1 and CDR2 sequences are SGHDT and YYEEEE. The V and J ends lost 3 bases and 1 base respectively, with 7 bases between them. CDR3 size: 14 residues. The CDR3 bases that were read are TGTGCCAGCAGCTCTGGACAGAACACCGGGGAG. This translates into CASSSGQNTGE. The full CDR3 protein is CASSSGQNTGELFF.